These 3 T cell receptor beta chains were sequenced from one sample in a study of regulatory T cells in long-lasting Graves disease. CDR3-region Arm-PCR and iRepertoire HTBI primers produced the TCR beta libraries. MiXCR, run by TCRdb on the multiplex PCR reads, gives a single entry per CDR3 protein. The sample includes about 620,000 distinct CDR3 sequences, under 20% of them seen just once. Indicated time point: newly diagnosed GD, antithyroid drugs for less than 3 months. Generation of the TCR library employed RNA extracted from PBMCs. The sample also formed part of further work on T cells in Graves' hyperthyroidism and ophthalmopathy.

Here the sequenced sample was peripheral blood mononuclear cells (PBMCs), taken at new diagnosis, from a patient treated with antithyroid drugs. All receptors derive from a woman in her twenties or thirties with Graves disease.

This clonotype showed up just once. This chain joins TRBV20-1 and TRBJ2-7; 8 positions agree with TRBD2. With 0 bases clipped from V and 5 bases from J, the junction kept 9 bases outside the gene matches. This CDR3 has 15 amino acids. From germline, CDR1 is DFQATT and CDR2 SNEGSKA (reference sequence). CDR3 loop: CSARDPTGGPHEQYF. The CDR3 nucleotides read TGCAGTGCTAGAGATCCCACGGGAGGGCCCCACGAGCAGTACTTC.

The rearrangement joins TRBV20-1 to TRBJ2-1, with 8 bases aligning to TRBD1. The V and J ends lost 1 base and 7 bases, in that order; junction bases with no gene match: 9. The CDR3 is made up of 15 amino acids. Germline assignment: CDR1 DFQATT and CDR2 SNEGSKA (reference sequence). The CDR3 bases are TGCAGTGCTAGAGGGACAGGGTCTCTCGCGAATGAGCAGTTCTTC. It specifies CSARGTGSLANEQFF.

A remark on this clonotype: This may stem from a read error, because a much larger clone lies one nucleotide away. The rearrangement joins TRBV28 to TRBJ1-5, with D unresolved. This CDR3 has 18 amino acids. CDR1 is MDHEN, CDR2 SYDVKM, per germline. CDR3 DNA sequence: TGTGCCAGCATGGTCTTGGGGTCTAGCGAAGGGAGCAATCAGTCCCAGCATTTT. Translating it yields CASMVLGSSEGSNQSQHF.